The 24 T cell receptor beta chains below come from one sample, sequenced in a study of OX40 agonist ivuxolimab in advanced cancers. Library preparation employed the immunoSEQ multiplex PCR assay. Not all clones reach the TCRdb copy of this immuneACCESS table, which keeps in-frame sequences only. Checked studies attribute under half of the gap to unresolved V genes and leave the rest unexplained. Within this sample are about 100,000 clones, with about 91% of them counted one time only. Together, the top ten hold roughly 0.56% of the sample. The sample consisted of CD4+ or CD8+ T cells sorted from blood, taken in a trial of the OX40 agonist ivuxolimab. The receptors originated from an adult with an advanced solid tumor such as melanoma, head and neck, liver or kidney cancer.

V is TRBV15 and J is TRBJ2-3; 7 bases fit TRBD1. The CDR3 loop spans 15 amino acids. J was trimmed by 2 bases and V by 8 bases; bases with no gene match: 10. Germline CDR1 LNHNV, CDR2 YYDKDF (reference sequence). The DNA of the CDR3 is TGTGCCACCTCCCCGGGACAGAGAAACACAGATACGCAGTATTTT. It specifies CATSPGQRNTDTQYF.

The CDR3 nucleotides read TGTGCCAGCAGCAATATCAGGACAGGGGGATTTTATGGCTACACCTTC. It is translated as CASSNIRTGGFYGYTF. This sequence joins TRBV21-1 and TRBJ1-2; the D segment call TRBD1 is taken from the table without a DNA check. TRBV21-1 is marked as a pseudogene. CDR3 length: 16 residues.

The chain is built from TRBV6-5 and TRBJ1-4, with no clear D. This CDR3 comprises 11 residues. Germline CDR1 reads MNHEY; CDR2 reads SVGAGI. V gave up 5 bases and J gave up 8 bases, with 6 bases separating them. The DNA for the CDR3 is TGTGCCAGCAGTGAAGTCGAAAAACTGTTTTTT. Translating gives CASSEVEKLFF.

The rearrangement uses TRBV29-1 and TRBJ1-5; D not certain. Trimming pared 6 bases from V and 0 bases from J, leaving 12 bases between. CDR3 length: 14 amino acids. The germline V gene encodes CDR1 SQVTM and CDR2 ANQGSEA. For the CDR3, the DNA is TGCAGCGTGAGATTAGGGAATAGCAATCAGCCCCAGCATTTT. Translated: CSVRLGNSNQPQHF. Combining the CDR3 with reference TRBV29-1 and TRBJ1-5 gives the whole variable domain SAVISQKPSRDICQRGTSLTIQCQVDSQVTMMFWYRQQPGQSLTLIATANQGSEATYESGFVIDKFPISRPNLTFSTLTVSNMSPEDSSIYLCSVRLGNSNQPQHFGDGTRLSIL.

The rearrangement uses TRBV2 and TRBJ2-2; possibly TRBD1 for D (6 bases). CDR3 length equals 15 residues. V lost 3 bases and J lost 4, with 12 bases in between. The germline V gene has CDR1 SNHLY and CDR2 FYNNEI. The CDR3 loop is CASSEGAYLTGELFF. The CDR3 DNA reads TGTGCCAGCAGTGAGGGGGCATACCTCACCGGGGAGCTGTTTTTT. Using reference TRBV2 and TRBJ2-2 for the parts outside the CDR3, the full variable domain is EPEVTQTPSHQVTQMGQEVILRCVPISNHLYFYWYRQILGQKVEFLVSFYNNEISEKSEIFDDQFSVERPDGSNFTLKIRSTKLEDSAMYFCASSEGAYLTGELFFGEGSRLTVL.

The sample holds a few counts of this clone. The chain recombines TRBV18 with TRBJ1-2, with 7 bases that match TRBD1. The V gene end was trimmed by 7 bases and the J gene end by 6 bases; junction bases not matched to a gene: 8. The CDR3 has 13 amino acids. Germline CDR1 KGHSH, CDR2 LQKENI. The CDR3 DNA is TGTGCCAGCTATTCTAACAGGGGAAATGGCTACACCTTC. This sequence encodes CASYSNRGNGYTF.

The CDR3 nucleotides are TGTGCCAGCTCGGCGGGACGGCGACACTCCTACGAGCAGTACTTC. It translates to CASSAGRRHSYEQYF. This rearrangement joins TRBV18 to TRBJ2-7, with a weak D call TRBD2 (6 bases). With 6 bases removed from V and 0 bases from J, the gap between germline ends came to 15 bases. The CDR3 extends over 15 amino acids. CDR1 and CDR2 from the germline V gene are KGHSH and LQKENI.

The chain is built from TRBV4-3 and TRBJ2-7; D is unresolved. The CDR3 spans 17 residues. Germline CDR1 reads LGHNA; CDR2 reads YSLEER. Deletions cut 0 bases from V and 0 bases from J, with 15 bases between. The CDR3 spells CASSQDSSAVSSYEQYF. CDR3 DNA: TGCGCCAGCAGCCAAGATTCCTCGGCAGTAAGCTCCTACGAGCAGTACTTC.

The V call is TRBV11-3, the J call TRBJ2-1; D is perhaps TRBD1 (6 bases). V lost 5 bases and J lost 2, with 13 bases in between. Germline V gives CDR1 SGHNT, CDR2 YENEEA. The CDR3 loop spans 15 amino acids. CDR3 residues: CASSPGQGTYNEQFF. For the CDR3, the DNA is TGTGCCAGCAGCCCCGGCCAGGGGACCTACAATGAGCAGTTCTTC.

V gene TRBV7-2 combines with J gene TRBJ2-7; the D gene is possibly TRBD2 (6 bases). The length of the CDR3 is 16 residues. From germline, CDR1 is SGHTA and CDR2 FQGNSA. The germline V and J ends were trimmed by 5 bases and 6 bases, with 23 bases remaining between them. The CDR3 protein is CASSAPGTRASGEQYF. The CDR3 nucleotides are TGTGCCAGCAGCGCCCCCGGGACTCGGGCTTCGGGCGAGCAGTACTTC.

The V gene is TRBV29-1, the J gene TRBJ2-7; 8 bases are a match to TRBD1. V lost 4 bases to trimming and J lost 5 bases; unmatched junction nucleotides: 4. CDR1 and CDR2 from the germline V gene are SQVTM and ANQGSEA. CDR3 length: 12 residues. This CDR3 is CSVARGLNEQYF. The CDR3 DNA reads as TGCAGCGTTGCCAGGGGGCTCAACGAGCAGTACTTC.

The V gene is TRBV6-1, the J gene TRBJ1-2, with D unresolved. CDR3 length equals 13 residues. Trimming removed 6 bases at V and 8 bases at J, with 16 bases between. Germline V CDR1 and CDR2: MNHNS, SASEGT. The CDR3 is CASREVLSGGYTF. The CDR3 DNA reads TGTGCCAGCAGGGAGGTGCTGTCGGGCGGCTACACCTTC.

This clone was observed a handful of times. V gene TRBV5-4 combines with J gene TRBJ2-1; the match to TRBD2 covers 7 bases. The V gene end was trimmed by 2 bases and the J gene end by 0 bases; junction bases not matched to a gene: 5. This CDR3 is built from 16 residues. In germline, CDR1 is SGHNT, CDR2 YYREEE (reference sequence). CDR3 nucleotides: TGTGCCAGCAGCTTCGCGGGGGTTAGCTCCTACAATGAGCAGTTCTTC. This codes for CASSFAGVSSYNEQFF.

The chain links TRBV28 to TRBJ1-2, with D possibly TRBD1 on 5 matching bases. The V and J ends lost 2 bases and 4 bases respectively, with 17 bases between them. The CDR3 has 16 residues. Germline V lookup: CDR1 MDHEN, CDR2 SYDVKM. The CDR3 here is CASSLDLYNGGYGYTF. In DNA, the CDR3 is TGTGCCAGCAGTTTAGATCTCTACAATGGGGGCTATGGCTACACCTTC.

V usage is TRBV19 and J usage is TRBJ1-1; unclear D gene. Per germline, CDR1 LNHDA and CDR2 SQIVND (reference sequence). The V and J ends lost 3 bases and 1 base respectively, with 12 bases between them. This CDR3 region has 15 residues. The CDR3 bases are TGTGCCAGTAGTATTCCCCCACAGAGGAACACTGAAGCTTTCTTT. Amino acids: CASSIPPQRNTEAFF.

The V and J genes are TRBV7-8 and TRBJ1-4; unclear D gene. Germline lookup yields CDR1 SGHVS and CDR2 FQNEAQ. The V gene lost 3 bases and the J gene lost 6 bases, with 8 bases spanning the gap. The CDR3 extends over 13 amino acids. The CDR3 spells CASSFGNHEKLFF. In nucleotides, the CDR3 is TGTGCCAGCAGCTTCGGAAACCATGAAAAACTGTTTTTT.

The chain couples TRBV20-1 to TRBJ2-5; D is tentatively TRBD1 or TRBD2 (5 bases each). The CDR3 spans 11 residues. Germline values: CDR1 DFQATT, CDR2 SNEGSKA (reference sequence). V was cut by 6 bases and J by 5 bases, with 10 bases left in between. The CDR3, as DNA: TGCAGTGCAACATGGGGGGAGACCCAGTACTTC. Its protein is CSATWGETQYF.

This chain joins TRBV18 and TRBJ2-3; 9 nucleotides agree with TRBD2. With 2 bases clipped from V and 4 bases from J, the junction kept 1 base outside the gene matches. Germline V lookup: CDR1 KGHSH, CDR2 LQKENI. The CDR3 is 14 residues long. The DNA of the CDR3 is TGTGCCAGCTCACCAGCGGGAGGGGCAGATACGCAGTATTTT. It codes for CASSPAGGADTQYF.

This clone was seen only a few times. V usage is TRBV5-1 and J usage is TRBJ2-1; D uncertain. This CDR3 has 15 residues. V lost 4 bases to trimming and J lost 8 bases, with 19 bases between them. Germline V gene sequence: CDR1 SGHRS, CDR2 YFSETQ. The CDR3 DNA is TGCGCCAGCAGCATAACCGGGCCCTATAGAGATGAGCAGTTCTTC. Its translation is CASSITGPYRDEQFF.

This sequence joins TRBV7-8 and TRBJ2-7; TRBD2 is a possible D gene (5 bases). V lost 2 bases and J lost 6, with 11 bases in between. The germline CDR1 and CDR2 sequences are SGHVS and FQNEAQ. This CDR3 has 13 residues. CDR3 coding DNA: TGTGCCAGCAGCTTAATCCGGGGTATCGAGCAGTACTTC. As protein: CASSLIRGIEQYF.

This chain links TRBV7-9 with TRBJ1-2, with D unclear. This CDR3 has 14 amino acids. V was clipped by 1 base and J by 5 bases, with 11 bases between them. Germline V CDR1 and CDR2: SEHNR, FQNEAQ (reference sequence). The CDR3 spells CASSLGSLEYGYTF. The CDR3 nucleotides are TGTGCCAGCAGCTTAGGATCACTAGAATATGGCTACACCTTC.

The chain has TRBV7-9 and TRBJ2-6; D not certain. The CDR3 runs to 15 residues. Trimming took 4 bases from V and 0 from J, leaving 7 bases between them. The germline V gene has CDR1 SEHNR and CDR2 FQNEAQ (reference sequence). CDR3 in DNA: TGTGCCAGCAGCTCTAGGATCTCTGGGGCCAACGTCCTGACTTTC. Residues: CASSSRISGANVLTF.

The CDR3 region is CASSLGPPLGSEAFF. The CDR3 bases are TGTGCCAGCAGCTTGGGTCCCCCCCTGGGGTCTGAAGCTTTCTTT. V is TRBV7-8 and J is TRBJ1-1; the D is unclear. The germline V gene has CDR1 SGHVS and CDR2 FQNEAQ. The CDR3 length is 15 residues. V gave up 3 bases and J gave up 6 bases, with 17 bases separating them. The entire variable domain, with the rest obtained from reference TRBV7-8 and TRBJ1-1, is as follows: GAGVSQSPRYKVAKRGQDVALRCDPISGHVSLFWYQQALGQGPEFLTYFQNEAQLDKSGLPSDRFFAERPEGSVSTLKIQRTQQEDSAVYLCASSLGPPLGSEAFFGQGTRLTVV.

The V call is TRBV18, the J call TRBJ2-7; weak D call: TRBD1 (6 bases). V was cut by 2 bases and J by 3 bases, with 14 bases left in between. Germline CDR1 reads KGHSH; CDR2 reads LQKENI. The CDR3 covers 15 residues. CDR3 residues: CASSPATGRNYEQYF. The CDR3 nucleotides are TGTGCCAGCTCACCAGCTACAGGGCGAAACTACGAGCAGTACTTC.